These T cell receptor beta chains were read from a single sample in a study of CD8 T cells in Susac syndrome. In TCRdb, the immunoSEQ multiplex PCR reads were re-called with MiXCR into one record per CDR3 protein. The data contain some 99,000 distinct CDR3 sequences, about 93% of them singletons. The sample taken for sequencing was CD4+ T cells from PBMCs. The source of these receptors is a human donor with Susac syndrome. The CDR3 runs from the conserved cysteine through the conserved F or W. Each record gives: V gene, D gene, J gene, clone size, CDR3 protein, CDR3 DNA. The D gene is left open where the match is weak. Size values are once, few and many counts, or a class for expanded clones, and some rows have none.

V gene: TRBV5-4; D gene: .; J gene: TRBJ1-5; clone size: .; CDR3 protein: CASSRFGGADQPQHF; CDR3 DNA: TGTGCCAGCAGCCGTTTTGGGGGGGCGGATCAGCCCCAGCATTTT
V gene: TRBV30; D gene: .; J gene: TRBJ2-5; clone size: .; CDR3 protein: CAWSPLAGAQETQYF; CDR3 DNA: TGTGCCTGGAGTCCCCTAGCAGGTGCCCAAGAGACCCAGTACTTC
V gene: TRBV30; D gene: TRBD1; J gene: TRBJ1-5; clone size: .; CDR3 protein: CAWDDRDQPQHF; CDR3 DNA: TGTGCCTGGGATGACAGGGATCAGCCCCAGCATTTT
V gene: TRBV20-1; D gene: .; J gene: TRBJ1-1; clone size: once; CDR3 protein: CSVSQFYTEAFF; CDR3 DNA: TGCAGTGTCTCCCAGTTTTACACTGAAGCTTTCTTT
V gene: TRBV6-1; D gene: TRBD2; J gene: TRBJ2-5; clone size: few; CDR3 protein: CASQSTSGVYQETQYF; CDR3 DNA: TGTGCCAGCCAATCAACTAGCGGGGTGTACCAAGAGACCCAGTACTTC
V gene: TRBV11-2; D gene: .; J gene: TRBJ1-1; clone size: .; CDR3 protein: CASSPRLLQEAFF; CDR3 DNA: TGTGCCAGCAGCCCAAGACTATTGCAAGAAGCTTTCTTT
V gene: TRBV7-9; D gene: .; J gene: TRBJ2-7; clone size: .; CDR3 protein: CASSPDSLGYEQYF; CDR3 DNA: TGTGCCAGCAGTCCGGACTCACTGGGATACGAGCAGTACTTC
V gene: TRBV3-1; D gene: TRBD2; J gene: TRBJ2-3; clone size: .; CDR3 protein: CASSRLTSGGSYF; CDR3 DNA: TGTGCCAGCAGCCGCCTGACTAGCGGGGGGTCCTATTTT
V gene: TRBV20-1; D gene: .; J gene: TRBJ1-1; clone size: .; CDR3 protein: CSAHYRVTEAFF; CDR3 DNA: TGCAGTGCTCATTACAGGGTCACTGAAGCTTTCTTT
V gene: TRBV10-3; D gene: TRBD2; J gene: TRBJ2-7; clone size: .; CDR3 protein: CAIKPGLEFYEQYF; CDR3 DNA: TGTGCCATCAAACCGGGACTAGAGTTCTACGAGCAGTACTTC
V gene: TRBV30; D gene: .; J gene: TRBJ2-7; clone size: once; CDR3 protein: CAWRAYYGQYF; CDR3 DNA: TGTGCCTGGAGGGCCTACTACGGGCAGTACTTC
V gene: TRBV7-2; D gene: .; J gene: TRBJ2-7; clone size: .; CDR3 protein: CASSLVSTEQYF; CDR3 DNA: TGTGCCAGCAGCTTAGTGAGTACGGAGCAGTACTTC
V gene: TRBV20-1; D gene: .; J gene: TRBJ1-4; clone size: .; CDR3 protein: CSARVSGAANEKLFF; CDR3 DNA: TGCAGTGCTAGAGTATCGGGGGCGGCTAATGAAAAACTGTTTTTT
V gene: TRBV2; D gene: .; J gene: TRBJ1-1; clone size: .; CDR3 protein: CASKPGGTEAFF; CDR3 DNA: TGTGCCAGCAAACCCGGTGGGACTGAAGCTTTCTTT
V gene: TRBV11-2; D gene: TRBD2; J gene: TRBJ2-5; clone size: .; CDR3 protein: CASSLGLAGYQETQYF; CDR3 DNA: TGTGCCAGCAGCTTGGGGCTAGCGGGGTACCAAGAGACCCAGTACTTC
V gene: TRBV25-1; D gene: .; J gene: TRBJ2-3; clone size: .; CDR3 protein: CASSGERTAQDTQYF; CDR3 DNA: TGTGCCAGCAGTGGGGAACGGACAGCGCAAGATACGCAGTATTTT
V gene: TRBV7-6; D gene: TRBD2; J gene: TRBJ2-1; clone size: .; CDR3 protein: CASSPSGGGTTYNEQFF; CDR3 DNA: TGTGCCAGCAGCCCGAGTGGCGGGGGGACCACCTACAATGAGCAGTTCTTC
V gene: TRBV12-3/TRBV12-4; D gene: .; J gene: TRBJ2-5; clone size: .; CDR3 protein: CASSREGQSQETQYF; CDR3 DNA: TGTGCCAGCAGTCGGGAGGGACAGAGCCAAGAGACCCAGTACTTC
V gene: TRBV18; D gene: .; J gene: TRBJ2-3; clone size: .; CDR3 protein: CASSPNVVQGGTDTQYF; CDR3 DNA: TGTGCCAGCTCACCCAATGTGGTACAAGGAGGGACAGATACGCAGTATTTT
V gene: TRBV2; D gene: TRBD1; J gene: TRBJ1-5; clone size: .; CDR3 protein: CASSPRTGEQPQHF; CDR3 DNA: TGTGCCAGCAGTCCCCGGACAGGGGAACAGCCCCAGCATTTT
V gene: TRBV20-1; D gene: TRBD1; J gene: TRBJ1-2; clone size: .; CDR3 protein: CSARDVGQGADGYTF; CDR3 DNA: TGCAGTGCTAGAGATGTTGGACAGGGGGCTGATGGCTACACCTTC
V gene: TRBV7-2; D gene: .; J gene: TRBJ2-7; clone size: .; CDR3 protein: CASSPFAADSYEQYF; CDR3 DNA: TGTGCCAGCAGCCCCTTCGCCGCGGACTCCTACGAGCAGTACTTC
V gene: TRBV20-1; D gene: .; J gene: TRBJ2-3; clone size: .; CDR3 protein: CSARGQGHTDTQYF; CDR3 DNA: TGCAGTGCTAGAGGGCAGGGCCACACAGATACGCAGTATTTT
V gene: TRBV14; D gene: .; J gene: TRBJ1-2; clone size: .; CDR3 protein: CASSRSAGATYGYTF; CDR3 DNA: TGTGCCAGCAGCCGAAGTGCAGGGGCTACCTATGGCTACACCTTC
V gene: TRBV9; D gene: TRBD2; J gene: TRBJ2-5; clone size: .; CDR3 protein: CASGGTGGIQETQYF; CDR3 DNA: TGTGCCAGCGGAGGGACGGGGGGGATCCAAGAGACCCAGTACTTC
V gene: TRBV7-9; D gene: TRBD1; J gene: TRBJ2-2; clone size: .; CDR3 protein: CASSSTGPNTGELFF; CDR3 DNA: TGTGCCAGCAGCTCGACAGGGCCGAACACCGGGGAGCTGTTTTTT
V gene: TRBV2; D gene: .; J gene: TRBJ1-2; clone size: .; CDR3 protein: CASSERAGAWGYTF; CDR3 DNA: TGTGCCAGCAGTGAAAGGGCAGGGGCTTGGGGCTACACCTTC
V gene: TRBV20-1; D gene: TRBD2; J gene: TRBJ2-5; clone size: .; CDR3 protein: CSAGGGTSGGVGETQYF; CDR3 DNA: TGCAGTGCCGGAGGTGGGACTAGCGGGGGGGTGGGTGAGACCCAGTACTTC
V gene: TRBV7-2; D gene: .; J gene: TRBJ1-5; clone size: .; CDR3 protein: CASSPGTGPGQPQHF; CDR3 DNA: TGTGCCAGCAGCCCGGGGACGGGACCGGGTCAGCCCCAGCATTTT
V gene: TRBV24-1; D gene: .; J gene: TRBJ2-1; clone size: .; CDR3 protein: CATSGYKEGYNEQFF; CDR3 DNA: TGTGCCACCAGTGGATATAAGGAGGGCTACAATGAGCAGTTCTTC
V gene: TRBV5-1; D gene: TRBD1; J gene: TRBJ1-5; clone size: .; CDR3 protein: CANLAATGCNQPQHF; CDR3 DNA: TGCGCCAATCTCGCGGCGACAGGGTGCAATCAGCCCCAGCATTTT
V gene: TRBV7-8; D gene: .; J gene: TRBJ2-5; clone size: .; CDR3 protein: CASSSLFRGRDMETQYF; CDR3 DNA: TGTGCCAGCAGCTCTCTATTCCGGGGGCGGGACATGGAGACCCAGTACTTC
V gene: TRBV7-2; D gene: TRBD2; J gene: TRBJ2-1; clone size: .; CDR3 protein: CASSLAGTSGYNEQFF; CDR3 DNA: TGTGCCAGCAGCTTAGCCGGGACTAGCGGGTACAATGAGCAGTTCTTC
V gene: TRBV19; D gene: .; J gene: TRBJ2-5; clone size: .; CDR3 protein: CASSIGGGDSGETQYF; CDR3 DNA: TGTGCCAGTAGTATCGGCGGGGGCGACAGCGGAGAGACCCAGTACTTC
V gene: TRBV5-1; D gene: .; J gene: TRBJ2-5; clone size: .; CDR3 protein: CASSLTQGIQETQYF; CDR3 DNA: TGCGCCAGCAGTCTTACCCAGGGGATCCAGGAGACCCAGTACTTC
V gene: TRBV24-1; D gene: .; J gene: TRBJ1-4; clone size: .; CDR3 protein: CATSDRRGAFEKLFF; CDR3 DNA: TGTGCCACCAGTGACCGCAGGGGAGCATTTGAAAAACTGTTTTTT
V gene: TRBV27; D gene: .; J gene: TRBJ2-7; clone size: .; CDR3 protein: CASSPGRPRDNEQYF; CDR3 DNA: TGTGCCAGCAGCCCAGGGCGGCCGAGGGATAACGAGCAGTACTTC
V gene: TRBV23-1; D gene: TRBD2; J gene: TRBJ2-5; clone size: .; CDR3 protein: CASSQPAGTAGETQYF; CDR3 DNA: TGCGCCAGCAGTCAGCCAGCGGGGACGGCGGGAGAGACCCAGTACTTC
V gene: TRBV29-1; D gene: TRBD1; J gene: TRBJ2-2; clone size: .; CDR3 protein: CSVRGDRGANTGELFF; CDR3 DNA: TGCAGCGTGAGGGGAGACAGGGGCGCGAACACCGGGGAGCTGTTTTTT
V gene: TRBV5-4; D gene: TRBD1; J gene: TRBJ2-3; clone size: .; CDR3 protein: CASSKQGGGDTQYF; CDR3 DNA: TGTGCCAGCAGCAAACAGGGGGGAGGAGATACGCAGTATTTT